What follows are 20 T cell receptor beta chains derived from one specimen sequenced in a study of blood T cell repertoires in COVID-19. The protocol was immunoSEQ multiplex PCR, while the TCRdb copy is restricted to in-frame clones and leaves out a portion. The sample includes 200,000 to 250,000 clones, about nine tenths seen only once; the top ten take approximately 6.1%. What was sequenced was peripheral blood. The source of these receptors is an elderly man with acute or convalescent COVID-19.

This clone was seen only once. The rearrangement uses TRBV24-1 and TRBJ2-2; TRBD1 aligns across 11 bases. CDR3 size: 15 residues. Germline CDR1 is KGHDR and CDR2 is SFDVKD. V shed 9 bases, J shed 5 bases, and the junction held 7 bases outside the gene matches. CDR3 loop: CATAGDRGITGELFF. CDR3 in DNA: TGTGCCACCGCAGGGGACAGGGGGATAACCGGGGAGCTGTTTTTT.

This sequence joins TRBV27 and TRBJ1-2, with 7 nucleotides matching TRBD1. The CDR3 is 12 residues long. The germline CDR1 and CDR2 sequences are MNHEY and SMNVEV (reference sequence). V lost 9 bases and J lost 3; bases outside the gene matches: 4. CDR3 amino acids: CASQGDDYGYTF. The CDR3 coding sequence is TGTGCCAGTCAGGGGGACGACTATGGCTACACCTTC.

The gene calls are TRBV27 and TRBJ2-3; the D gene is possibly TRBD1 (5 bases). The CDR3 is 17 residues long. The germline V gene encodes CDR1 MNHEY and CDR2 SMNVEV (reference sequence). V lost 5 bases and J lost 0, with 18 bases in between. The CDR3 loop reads CASSRNGQIPSTDTQYF. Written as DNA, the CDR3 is TGTGCCAGCAGTCGAAATGGACAAATACCTAGCACAGATACGCAGTATTTT.

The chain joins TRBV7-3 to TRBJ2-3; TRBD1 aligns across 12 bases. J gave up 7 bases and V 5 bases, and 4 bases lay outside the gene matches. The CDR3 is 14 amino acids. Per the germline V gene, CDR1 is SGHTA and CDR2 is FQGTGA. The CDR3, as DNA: TGTGCCAGCAGCCCGGGACAGGGGGCATATACGCAGTATTTT. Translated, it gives CASSPGQGAYTQYF.

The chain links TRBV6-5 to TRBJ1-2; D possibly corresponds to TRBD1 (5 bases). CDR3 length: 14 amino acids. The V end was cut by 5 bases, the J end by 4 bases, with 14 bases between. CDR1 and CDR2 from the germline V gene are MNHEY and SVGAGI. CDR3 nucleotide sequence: TGTGCCAGCAGTCAATCCCGGGGGATCTATGGCTACACCTTC. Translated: CASSQSRGIYGYTF.

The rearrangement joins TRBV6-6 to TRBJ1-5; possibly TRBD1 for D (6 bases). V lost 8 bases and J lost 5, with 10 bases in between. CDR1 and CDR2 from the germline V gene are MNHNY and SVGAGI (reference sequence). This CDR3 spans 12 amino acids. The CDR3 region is CASGTLYQPQHF. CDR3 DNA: TGTGCCAGCGGGACACTATATCAGCCCCAGCATTTT.

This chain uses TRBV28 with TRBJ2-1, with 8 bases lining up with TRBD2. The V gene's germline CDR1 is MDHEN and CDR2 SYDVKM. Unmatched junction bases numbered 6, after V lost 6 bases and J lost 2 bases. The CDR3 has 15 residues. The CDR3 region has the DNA TGTGCCAGCAGGCTCAGCGGGAGTCCCTACAATGAGCAGTTCTTC. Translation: CASRLSGSPYNEQFF.

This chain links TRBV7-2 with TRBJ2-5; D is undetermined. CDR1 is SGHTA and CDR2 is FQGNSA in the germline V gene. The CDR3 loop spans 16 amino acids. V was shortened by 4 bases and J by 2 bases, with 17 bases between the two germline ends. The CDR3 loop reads CASSSRSYPQQETQYF. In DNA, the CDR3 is TGTGCCAGCAGCTCAAGAAGCTACCCACAGCAAGAGACCCAGTACTTC. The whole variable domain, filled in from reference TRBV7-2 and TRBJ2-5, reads GAGVSQSPSNKVTEKGKDVELRCDPISGHTALYWYRQSLGQGLEFLIYFQGNSAPDKSGLPSDRFSAERTGGSVSTLTIQRTQQEDSAVYLCASSSRSYPQQETQYFGPGTRLLVL.

The CDR3, as DNA: TGTGCCAGCAGCTTGGAGGTGGGAGTGAACACCGGGGAGCTGTTTTTT. Amino acid sequence: CASSLEVGVNTGELFF. This chain joins TRBV5-8 and TRBJ2-2, with D maybe TRBD2 (5 bases). The CDR3 extends over 16 amino acids. V was cut by 0 bases and J by 1 base, with 10 bases left in between. Germline assignment: CDR1 SGHTS and CDR2 YDEGEE.

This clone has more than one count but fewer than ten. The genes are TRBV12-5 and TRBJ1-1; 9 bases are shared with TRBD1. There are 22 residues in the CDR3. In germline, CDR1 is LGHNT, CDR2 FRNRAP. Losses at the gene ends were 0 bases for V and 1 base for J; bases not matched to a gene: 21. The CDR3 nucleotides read TGTGCTAGTGGTTTGGTACTGAGGGACAGGGTAACGGGTACGCTGGAGAACACTGAAGCTTTCTTT. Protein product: CASGLVLRDRVTGTLENTEAFF.

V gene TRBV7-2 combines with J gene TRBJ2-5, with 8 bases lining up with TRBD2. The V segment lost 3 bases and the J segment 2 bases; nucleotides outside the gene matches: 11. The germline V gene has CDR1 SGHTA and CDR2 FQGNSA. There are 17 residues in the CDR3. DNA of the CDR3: TGTGCCAGCAGCTTGGAGGGGCCGACTAGCGCGCAAGAGACCCAGTACTTC. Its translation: CASSLEGPTSAQETQYF.

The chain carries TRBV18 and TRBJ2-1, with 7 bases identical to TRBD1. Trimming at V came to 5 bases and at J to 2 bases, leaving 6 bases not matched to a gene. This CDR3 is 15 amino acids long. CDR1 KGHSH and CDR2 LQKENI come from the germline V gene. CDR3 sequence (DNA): TGTGCCAGCTCATCTAGCCAGGGGGCCTACAATGAGCAGTTCTTC. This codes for CASSSSQGAYNEQFF.

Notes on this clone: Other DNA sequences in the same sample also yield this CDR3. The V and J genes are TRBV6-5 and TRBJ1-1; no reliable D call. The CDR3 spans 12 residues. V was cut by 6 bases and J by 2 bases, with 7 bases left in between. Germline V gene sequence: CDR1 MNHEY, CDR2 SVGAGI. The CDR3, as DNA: TGTGCCAGCAGGGAGGGAAACACTGAAGCTTTCTTT. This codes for CASREGNTEAFF.

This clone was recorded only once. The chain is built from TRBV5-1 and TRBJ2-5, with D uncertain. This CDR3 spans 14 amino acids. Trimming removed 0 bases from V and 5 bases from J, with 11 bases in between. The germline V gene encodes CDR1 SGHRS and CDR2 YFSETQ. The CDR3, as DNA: TGCGCCAGCAGCTTGGTATCCCCCGGGGAGACCCAGTACTTC. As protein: CASSLVSPGETQYF.

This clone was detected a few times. CDR3 coding DNA: TGTGCCAGCCGAGAAGGACTAGCAAAAGAGACCCAGTACTTC. It codes for CASREGLAKETQYF. The rearrangement uses TRBV18 and TRBJ2-5; TRBD2 agrees at 8 bases. Germline CDR1 reads KGHSH; CDR2 reads LQKENI. The CDR3 spans 14 residues. V trimming: 8 bases; J trimming: 3 bases; junction bases outside the gene matches: 8.

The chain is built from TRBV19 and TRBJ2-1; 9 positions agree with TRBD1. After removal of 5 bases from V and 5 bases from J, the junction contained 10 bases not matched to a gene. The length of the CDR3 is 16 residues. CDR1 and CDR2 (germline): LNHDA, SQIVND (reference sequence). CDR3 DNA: TGTGCCAGTAGTCTTGGAAGGACAGGGGTAGACAATGAGCAGTTCTTC. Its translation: CASSLGRTGVDNEQFF. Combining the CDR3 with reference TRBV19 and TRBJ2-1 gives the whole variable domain DGGITQSPKYLFRKEGQNVTLSCEQNLNHDAMYWYRQDPGQGLRLIYYSQIVNDFQKGDIAEGYSVSREKKESFPLTVTSAQKNPTAFYLCASSLGRTGVDNEQFFGPGTRLTVL.

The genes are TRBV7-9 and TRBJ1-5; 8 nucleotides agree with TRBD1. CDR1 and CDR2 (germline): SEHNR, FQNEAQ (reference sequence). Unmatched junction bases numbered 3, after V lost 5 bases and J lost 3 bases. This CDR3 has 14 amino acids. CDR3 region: CASSRTGNNQPQHF. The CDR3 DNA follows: TGTGCCAGCAGCAGGACAGGGAACAATCAGCCCCAGCATTTT. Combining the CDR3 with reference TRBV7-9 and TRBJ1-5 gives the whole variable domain DTGVSQNPRHKITKRGQNVTFRCDPISEHNRLYWYRQTLGQGPEFLTYFQNEAQLEKSRLLSDRFSAERPKGSFSTLEIQRTEQGDSAMYLCASSRTGNNQPQHFGDGTRLSIL.

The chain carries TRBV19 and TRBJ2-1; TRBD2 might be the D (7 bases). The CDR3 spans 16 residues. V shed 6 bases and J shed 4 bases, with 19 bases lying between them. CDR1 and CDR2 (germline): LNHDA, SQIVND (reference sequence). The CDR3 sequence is CASRDRGGTRYNEQFF. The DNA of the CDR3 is TGTGCCAGTAGAGATAGGGGAGGGACAAGATACAATGAGCAGTTCTTC. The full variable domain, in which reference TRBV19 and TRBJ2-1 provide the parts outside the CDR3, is DGGITQSPKYLFRKEGQNVTLSCEQNLNHDAMYWYRQDPGQGLRLIYYSQIVNDFQKGDIAEGYSVSREKKESFPLTVTSAQKNPTAFYLCASRDRGGTRYNEQFFGPGTRLTVL.

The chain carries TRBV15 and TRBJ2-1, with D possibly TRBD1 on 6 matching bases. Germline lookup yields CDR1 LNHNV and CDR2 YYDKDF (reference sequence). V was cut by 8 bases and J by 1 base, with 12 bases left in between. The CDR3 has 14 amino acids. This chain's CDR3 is CATGGHRSYNEQFF. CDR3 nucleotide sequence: TGTGCCACCGGGGGACACCGATCCTACAATGAGCAGTTCTTC.

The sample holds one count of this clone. CDR3 protein: CASSQVGGAKETQYF. The CDR3 nucleotides read TGCGCCAGCAGCCAAGTGGGGGGAGCAAAAGAGACCCAGTACTTC. The chain employs TRBV4-1 and TRBJ2-5, with TRBD2 as a possible D gene (6 bases). Trimming took off 1 base at V and 3 bases at J, with 12 bases between the two ends. This CDR3 contains 15 residues. Germline values: CDR1 MGHRA, CDR2 YSYEKL.